A single sample is the source of the 5 T cell receptor beta chains below, sequenced in a study of T-cell memory formation after mild COVID-19. TCRdb redid the calling of the 5' RACE reads with MiXCR, one entry per CDR3 protein. The data contain just under 150,000 distinct CDR3 sequences, under 7% of them singletons. The sequenced sample consisted of PBMCs or a T cell subset sorted from them (not recorded which). The origin of the receptors is an adult woman who had mild COVID-19 (a few samples of this study predate the infection). Cell type and time point are not known.

The chain recombines TRBV7-9 with TRBJ1-6; D is ambiguous. Germline V gives CDR1 SEHNR, CDR2 FQNEAQ (reference sequence). The V end lost 2 bases, the J end lost 5 bases, and 10 bases lay between the germline ends. The CDR3 runs to 15 residues. The CDR3 protein is CASSLSRVHNSPLHF. DNA of the CDR3: TGTGCCAGCAGCTTATCGAGGGTCCATAATTCACCCCTCCACTTT.

This clonotype has at least ten counts. The V gene is TRBV7-2, the J gene TRBJ2-7, with 8 bases lining up with TRBD2. V gave up 2 bases and J gave up 1 base; unmatched junction bases: 4. Germline loops: CDR1 SGHTA, CDR2 FQGNSA. The CDR3 extends over 15 amino acids. The CDR3 sequence: CASSLTTSVSYEQYF. CDR3 nucleotide sequence: TGTGCCAGCAGCTTAACGACTAGCGTTTCCTACGAGCAGTACTTC.

This clonotype was counted at least ten times. The rearrangement uses TRBV11-1 and TRBJ2-1, with TRBD2 matching over 13 bases. CDR1 is SGHAT, CDR2 FQDESV, per germline (reference sequence). V shed 3 bases, J shed 7 bases, and the junction held 3 bases outside the gene matches. The CDR3 length is 15 residues. Written as DNA, the CDR3 is TGTGCCAGCAGCTTTCGGACTAGCGGGAGTAATGAGCAGTTCTTC. This gives the protein CASSFRTSGSNEQFF.

This clonotype occurred many times. The chain employs TRBV6-5 and TRBJ1-1; no reliable D call. Trimming took 6 bases from V and 0 from J, leaving 11 bases between them. The CDR3 is 14 residues long. Germline assignment: CDR1 MNHEY and CDR2 SVGAGI. CDR3 sequence (DNA): TGTGCCAGCAGCCGTCAGCGTATGAACACTGAAGCTTTCTTT. Protein: CASSRQRMNTEAFF.

This clonotype showed up many times. J is TRBJ1-2 and V is TRBV6-6, with 9 bases identical to TRBD1. V was pared by 6 bases and J by 2 bases, with 7 bases of the junction left unmatched. The CDR3 consists of 15 residues. Germline V gene data show CDR1 as MNHNY and CDR2 as SVGAGI (reference sequence). The CDR3: CASSHRGRLNYGYTF. CDR3 sequence (DNA): TGTGCCAGCAGCCACAGGGGGCGCTTGAACTATGGCTACACCTTC.